These 29 T cell receptor beta chains share one sample of origin, sequenced in a study of beta chain features in type 1 diabetes. Every isolated RNA sample was fully reverse transcribed, so sequencing captured expressed TCRB transcripts. Assay used: immunoSEQ multiplex PCR; TCRdb lists only in-frame clones, some missing. The sample has roughly 330,000 clones, approximately 13% seen once. The antigens of these receptors remain unknown. Study-wide results and limits: Moderate but significant shortening of TCRB CDR3s was recorded in all four CD4+ subsets from Type 1 diabetes patients.

The sample was naive CD4+ T cells from blood. These receptors came from a young woman with type 1 diabetes.

The chain carries TRBV5-4 and TRBJ2-3; 8 bases are a match to TRBD1. J gave up 7 bases and V 4 bases, and 8 bases lay outside the gene matches. Germline V lookup: CDR1 SGHNT, CDR2 YYREEE (reference sequence). The CDR3 totals 14 residues. As DNA, the CDR3 is TGTGCCAGCAGCCCTGGACAGGGAGTGAATACGCAGTATTTT. This codes for CASSPGQGVNTQYF.

This clone has more than one count but fewer than ten. DNA of the CDR3: TGCGCCAGCAGCACTCAACAGGGTCCCAATGAGCAGTTCTTC. It encodes CASSTQQGPNEQFF. The rearrangement uses TRBV5-1 and TRBJ2-1; TRBD1 might be the D (6 bases). Between the trimmed V and J ends, which lost 4 bases and 6 bases, there was a span of 14 bases. The germline V gene has CDR1 SGHRS and CDR2 YFSETQ. The CDR3 is 14 residues long.

The table lists this clone with a few counts. This chain joins TRBV27 and TRBJ2-6; D ambiguous. Deletions cut 6 bases from V and 0 bases from J, with 3 bases between. The germline CDR1 and CDR2 sequences are MNHEY and SMNVEV (reference sequence). This CDR3 has 13 amino acids. The CDR3, as DNA: TGTGCCAGCAGGGCCTCTGGGGCCAACGTCCTGACTTTC. As protein: CASRASGANVLTF.

This clone turned up a few times. V gene TRBV30 combines with J gene TRBJ2-7; 7 bases match TRBD1. Trimming at V came to 8 bases and at J to 0 bases, leaving 7 bases not matched to a gene. This CDR3 has 13 residues. The germline V gene encodes CDR1 GTSNPN and CDR2 SVGIG (reference sequence). The CDR3 DNA reads TGTGCCGGATCGACAGGGAGCTCCTACGAGCAGTACTTC. It is translated as CAGSTGSSYEQYF.

The chain joins TRBV19 to TRBJ2-2, with D maybe TRBD2 (6 bases). This CDR3 contains 14 residues. V lost 6 bases to trimming and J lost 1 base, with 9 bases between them. CDR1 is LNHDA and CDR2 is SQIVND in the germline V gene (reference sequence). The CDR3 region is CASRPAGNTGELFF. CDR3 DNA: TGTGCCAGTAGGCCAGCGGGGAACACCGGGGAGCTGTTTTTT.

There are a few counts of this clone. V and J are TRBV7-9 and TRBJ2-7; TRBD1 is a possible D gene (6 bases). Trimming cost V 2 bases and J 6 bases, with 11 bases left between them. This CDR3 contains 13 residues. Germline CDR1 and CDR2: SEHNR and FQNEAQ (reference sequence). CDR3 loop: CASSLLGRGEQYF. CDR3 nucleotides: TGTGCCAGCAGCTTATTAGGCAGGGGCGAGCAGTACTTC.

This clone was seen only a few times. The chain links TRBV5-1 to TRBJ2-1; 7 bases align to TRBD1. CDR1 and CDR2 from the germline V gene are SGHRS and YFSETQ. Germline trimming cut 5 bases from V and 0 bases from J; bases unmatched to any gene: 8. The CDR3 runs to 16 residues. Here the CDR3 DNA reads TGCGCCAGCAGGAGGGGGACAGAGAGCTCCTACAATGAGCAGTTCTTC. It specifies CASRRGTESSYNEQFF.

This clone has just a few counts. V and J are TRBV28 and TRBJ2-3; tentatively, D is TRBD2 (5 bases). The V and J ends lost 7 bases and 0 bases respectively, with 11 bases between them. Looked up from germline, CDR1 is MDHEN and CDR2 is SYDVKM. CDR3 length equals 14 residues. The DNA of the CDR3 is TGTGCCAGCACCCGGGGTCCGAGCACAGATACGCAGTATTTT. It translates to CASTRGPSTDTQYF. The full variable domain, rest sourced from reference TRBV28 and TRBJ2-3, is DVKVTQSSRYLVKRTGEKVFLECVQDMDHENMFWYRQDPGLGLRLIYFSYDVKMKEKGDIPEGYSVSREKKERFSLILESASTNQTSMYLCASTRGPSTDTQYFGPGTRLTVL.

This clone turned up a few times. The rearrangement joins TRBV14 to TRBJ2-3, with D maybe TRBD1 (5 bases). Per germline, CDR1 SGHDN and CDR2 FVKESK. Trimming removed 4 bases at V and 2 bases at J, with 10 bases between. The CDR3 runs to 14 residues. The CDR3 sequence is CASSPGHFTDTQYF. The CDR3 DNA follows: TGTGCCAGCAGCCCTGGACACTTCACAGATACGCAGTATTTT. The variable domain in full, with the rest retrieved from reference TRBV14 and TRBJ2-3, is EAGVTQFPSHSVIEKGQTVTLRCDPISGHDNLYWYRRVMGKEIKFLLHFVKESKQDESGMPNNRFLAERTGGTYSTLKVQPAELEDSGVYFCASSPGHFTDTQYFGPGTRLTVL.

This chain links TRBV30 with TRBJ1-5, with 7 positions matching TRBD1. The ends lost 4 bases at V and 3 bases at J; junction bases unmatched: 3. The CDR3 contains 13 residues. Germline V lookup: CDR1 GTSNPN, CDR2 SVGIG (reference sequence). The CDR3 nucleotides read TGTGCCTGGACGGGACAGCACAATCAGCCCCAGCATTTT. It encodes CAWTGQHNQPQHF.

The chain has TRBV2 and TRBJ1-5, with no clear D. The CDR3 is 12 residues long. In germline, CDR1 is SNHLY, CDR2 FYNNEI. V was shortened by 6 bases and J by 8 bases, with 11 bases between the two germline ends. The CDR3 coding sequence is TGTGCCAGCAGCCTGGCCCGGGAGCCCCAGCATTTT. Translation: CASSLAREPQHF.

The chain employs TRBV18 and TRBJ1-4, with 9 bases fitting TRBD1. The V gene's germline CDR1 is KGHSH and CDR2 LQKENI. The CDR3 is made up of 14 amino acids. V shed 3 bases and J 8 bases; nucleotides not matched to a gene: 4. CDR3 sequence: CASSPGQGREKLFF. DNA for the CDR3: TGTGCCAGCTCACCCGGACAGGGGCGCGAAAAACTGTTTTTT.

The rearrangement links TRBV5-6 to TRBJ2-7; 7 nucleotides match TRBD1. CDR1 and CDR2 from the germline V gene are SGHDT and YYEEEE. The CDR3 contains 16 residues. V lost 3 bases to trimming and J lost 3 bases; unmatched junction nucleotides: 12. CDR3 in amino acids: CASSYSRDRSNYEQYF. DNA of the CDR3: TGTGCCAGCAGCTACTCCCGGGACAGATCAAACTACGAGCAGTACTTC. Together with reference TRBV5-6 and TRBJ2-7, the CDR3 gives the full variable domain: DAGVTQSPTHLIKTRGQQVTLRCSPKSGHDTVSWYQQALGQGPQFIFQYYEEEERQRGNFPDRFSGHQFPNYSSELNVNALLLGDSALYLCASSYSRDRSNYEQYFGPGTRLTVT.

CDR3 sequence (DNA): TGTGCCAGCACTGGGACACTTACTATGAACACTGAAGCTTTCTTT. Amino acid sequence: CASTGTLTMNTEAFF. The chain uses TRBV5-4 and TRBJ1-1; a weak D match, TRBD1 (6 bases). The CDR3 is made up of 15 amino acids. Trimming left V 6 bases short and J 0 bases short, with 15 bases between. Per the germline V gene, CDR1 is SGHNT and CDR2 is YYREEE (reference sequence).

This clone was detected only a few times. The chain carries TRBV29-1 and TRBJ1-2; tentatively, D is TRBD1 (5 bases). This CDR3 has 12 amino acids. The germline gives CDR1 SQVTM, CDR2 ANQGSEA. Trimming left V 2 bases short and J 4 bases short, with 8 bases between. The CDR3 bases are TGCAGCGTTGAACTGGGGGGCTATGGCTACACCTTC. Residues: CSVELGGYGYTF.

J is TRBJ2-6 and V is TRBV18; tentative D call: TRBD1 (5 bases). V lost 3 bases and J lost 1, with 10 bases in between. Per germline, CDR1 KGHSH and CDR2 LQKENI. The CDR3 loop spans 16 amino acids. The CDR3 is CASSPPGASGANVLTF. CDR3 bases: TGTGCCAGCTCACCTCCTGGGGCGTCTGGGGCCAACGTCCTGACTTTC.

The gene calls are TRBV29-1 and TRBJ2-2, with D uncertain. Germline V gene data show CDR1 as SQVTM and CDR2 as ANQGSEA. The V gene lost 7 bases and the J gene lost 4 bases, with 10 bases spanning the gap. CDR3 length equals 12 residues. This chain's CDR3 is CSARARTGELFF. The CDR3 DNA reads TGCAGCGCTCGAGCGCGCACCGGGGAGCTGTTTTTT.

This clone was seen a handful of times. This rearrangement joins TRBV29-1 to TRBJ1-1; tentative D call: TRBD1 (5 bases). CDR1 SQVTM and CDR2 ANQGSEA come from the germline V gene. The CDR3 is 18 amino acids. Trimming took off 4 bases at V and 5 bases at J, with 29 bases between the two ends. The CDR3 spells CSVVRQSHGQGHQTEAFF. The DNA of the CDR3 is TGCAGCGTTGTGCGGCAGTCCCATGGCCAGGGCCACCAAACTGAAGCTTTCTTT.

As to this clone: This same CDR3 is encoded by further DNA sequences in the sample. The chain carries TRBV18 and TRBJ2-7, with D possibly being TRBD1 (7 bases). CDR3 size: 14 residues. The V end was cut by 1 base, the J end by 3 bases, with 10 bases between. The germline CDR1 and CDR2 sequences are KGHSH and LQKENI. The CDR3 DNA reads as TGTGCCAGCTCACCACTTCAGGGGGGCTACGAGCAGTACTTC. It is translated as CASSPLQGGYEQYF.

The V and J genes are TRBV5-1 and TRBJ2-2; 8 nucleotides align to TRBD1. The V gene end was trimmed by 4 bases and the J gene end by 7 bases; junction bases not matched to a gene: 6. Looked up from germline, CDR1 is SGHRS and CDR2 is YFSETQ. The CDR3 has 14 residues. The CDR3 protein is CASSTGQVFGELFF. CDR3 in DNA: TGCGCCAGCAGCACGGGACAGGTTTTCGGGGAGCTGTTTTTT.

The chain combines TRBV29-1 with TRBJ2-1; D remains ambiguous. V was shortened by 7 bases and J by 4 bases, with 17 bases between the two germline ends. Germline-derived CDR1 and CDR2 are SQVTM and ANQGSEA. The CDR3 contains 14 residues. CDR3 sequence (DNA): TGCAGCGACCTGCCTGCCGGTAGATACAATGAGCAGTTCTTC. This sequence encodes CSDLPAGRYNEQFF.

This clone has only a few counts. J is TRBJ2-7 and V is TRBV15; no firm D call. CDR1 is LNHNV, CDR2 YYDKDF, per germline (reference sequence). The CDR3 totals 15 residues. V lost 3 bases, J lost 6 bases, and 18 bases lay in between. The CDR3 coding sequence is TGTGCCACCAGCAGTTCCTTCGGGTGGGTTGGCGAGCAGTACGTC. Encoded protein: CATSSSFGWVGEQYV.

This clone was detected a few times. The chain joins TRBV29-1 to TRBJ1-3; D is uncertain. Trimming cost V 0 bases and J 4 bases, with 7 bases left between them. Germline V gives CDR1 SQVTM, CDR2 ANQGSEA. This CDR3 contains 13 residues. The CDR3 spells CSVEDLWGNTIYF. The CDR3 region has the DNA TGCAGCGTTGAAGATCTATGGGGAAACACCATATATTTT.

V usage is TRBV14 and J usage is TRBJ1-1, with 7 nucleotides matching TRBD1. The CDR3 has 15 residues. Trimming cost V 1 base and J 5 bases; bases outside gene matches: 7. Per germline, CDR1 SGHDN and CDR2 FVKESK. CDR3 DNA sequence: TGTGCCAGCAGCCAAGGCAGACAGGGTTGGACTGAAGCTTTCTTT. Translation gives CASSQGRQGWTEAFF.

The chain combines TRBV29-1 with TRBJ2-3; 11 bases are shared with TRBD2. The CDR3 runs to 15 residues. With V trimmed by 7 bases and J by 0 bases, 6 bases remained unmatched. Germline assignment: CDR1 SQVTM and CDR2 ANQGSEA. The CDR3: CSATRTSGSTDTQYF. CDR3 bases: TGCAGCGCCACCAGGACTAGCGGGAGCACAGATACGCAGTATTTT.

The chain couples TRBV7-2 to TRBJ2-7; 7 bases line up with TRBD2. Per germline, CDR1 SGHTA and CDR2 FQGNSA. The CDR3 length is 14 residues. Trimming at V came to 1 base and at J to 6 bases, leaving 6 bases not matched to a gene. CDR3 sequence: CASSLGGTKGEQYF. The CDR3 nucleotides are TGTGCCAGCAGCTTAGGAGGGACTAAAGGCGAGCAGTACTTC.

This clone was observed a few times. V gene TRBV29-1 combines with J gene TRBJ2-1; 8 bases are shared with TRBD2. Per the germline V gene, CDR1 is SQVTM and CDR2 is ANQGSEA. This CDR3 is built from 15 residues. V trimming: 4 bases; J trimming: 3 bases; junction bases outside the gene matches: 8. CDR3 in DNA: TGCAGCGTTGCCCCGGGACTAGTGAGCTACAATGAGCAGTTCTTC. Amino acid sequence: CSVAPGLVSYNEQFF.

Only a few counts were recorded for this clone. The rearrangement uses TRBV5-1 and TRBJ2-1; TRBD1 might be the D (5 bases). Germline CDR1 reads SGHRS; CDR2 reads YFSETQ. The CDR3 has 12 amino acids. V was trimmed by 1 base and J by 9 bases, leaving 8 bases between them. CDR3 nucleotide sequence: TGCGCCAGCAGCTTGTGGGGCGCTGAGCAGTTCTTC. Amino acids: CASSLWGAEQFF.

The table lists this clone with a few counts. The rearrangement links TRBV6-5 to TRBJ1-2, with TRBD1 as a possible D gene (5 bases). The V end was cut by 5 bases, the J end by 3 bases, with 16 bases between. This CDR3 region has 15 residues. The germline CDR1 and CDR2 sequences are MNHEY and SVGAGI. This CDR3 is CASSRLRRGDYGYTF. The CDR3 nucleotides read TGTGCCAGCAGTAGGTTAAGGAGGGGCGACTATGGCTACACCTTC.